These 20 T cell receptor beta chains were all obtained from the same sample, sequenced in a study of early T cells in non-severe SARS-CoV-2 infection. TCRdb itself ran the 5' RACE reads through MiXCR, one entry per CDR3 protein. The table has almost 85,000 distinct CDR3 sequences, roughly an eighth seen once. Sequenced input: whole blood. These receptors were collected from an adult who was a healthcare worker with PCR-confirmed SARS-CoV-2 infection or an uninfected control (not recorded which).

This clonotype was detected many times. The chain joins TRBV19 to TRBJ2-3; D might be TRBD2 (5 bases). The CDR3 extends over 14 amino acids. Germline CDR1 LNHDA, CDR2 SQIVND (reference sequence). Trimming removed 7 bases from V and 10 bases from J, with 21 bases in between. The CDR3 DNA reads TGTGCCAGTAAGATTCGGCCGTCCAACGGGGCGCAGTATTTT. Its protein product is CASKIRPSNGAQYF.

The sample holds a few counts of this clonotype. The V gene is TRBV10-2, the J gene TRBJ1-6; 9 nucleotides match TRBD1. CDR3 size: 17 residues. V was pared by 4 bases and J by 5 bases, with 9 bases of the junction left unmatched. CDR1 is WSHSY and CDR2 is SAAADI in the germline V gene. The CDR3 nucleotides are TGCGCCAGCAGTGCGACATCACAGGGGGCGGATAATTCACCCCTCCACTTT. Its translation is CASSATSQGADNSPLHF.

This clonotype came up a few times. The gene calls are TRBV29-1 and TRBJ2-2; maybe TRBD2 (5 bases). This CDR3 comprises 12 residues. The germline CDR1 and CDR2 sequences are SQVTM and ANQGSEA. V lost 7 bases, J lost 5 bases, and 11 bases lay in between. As DNA, the CDR3 is TGCAGCGGAATCACGGGGACCGGGGAGCTGTTTTTT. Translation gives CSGITGTGELFF.

V gene TRBV5-4 combines with J gene TRBJ2-1, with 7 bases that match TRBD1. The germline gives CDR1 SGHNT, CDR2 YYREEE (reference sequence). V lost 2 bases to trimming and J lost 7 bases; unmatched junction nucleotides: 0. The CDR3 covers 12 residues. CDR3 bases: TGTGCCAGCAGCTTCAGGGGGAATGAGCAGTTCTTC. Encoded protein: CASSFRGNEQFF.

The chain uses TRBV5-1 and TRBJ2-6; D not resolved. The CDR3 spans 16 residues. The germline CDR1 and CDR2 sequences are SGHRS and YFSETQ. Trimming removed 4 bases from V and 3 bases from J, with 14 bases in between. The CDR3 sequence is CASSLPQNFGANVLTF. The CDR3, as DNA: TGCGCCAGCAGCCTACCTCAGAATTTTGGGGCCAACGTCCTGACTTTC.

The chain joins TRBV7-6 to TRBJ1-1, with no clear D. The V end was cut by 6 bases, the J end by 4 bases, with 12 bases between. This CDR3 has 13 amino acids. Looked up from germline, CDR1 is SGHVS and CDR2 is FNYEAQ. This CDR3 reads CASSRTERTEAFF. CDR3 sequence (DNA): TGTGCCAGCAGTAGAACAGAACGCACTGAAGCTTTCTTT.

The chain employs TRBV11-2 and TRBJ1-5; D unresolved. The germline V gene encodes CDR1 SGHAT and CDR2 FQNNGV. V was shortened by 5 bases and J by 1 base, with 9 bases between the two germline ends. This CDR3 contains 14 residues. The CDR3 DNA reads TGTGCCAGCAGCCACACAGAGAGCAATCAGCCCCAGCATTTT. It codes for CASSHTESNQPQHF.

This clonotype occurred many times. One junction end does not reproduce the germline sequence, and a read error may be involved. The J gene is TRBJ2-3, the V gene TRBV10-3; no firm D call. The CDR3 runs 14 residues. The V gene's germline CDR1 is ENHRY and CDR2 SYGVKD. The CDR3 sequence is CAISEGVSTDTQYF. DNA for the CDR3: TGTGCCATCAGTGAGGGAGTTAGCACGGATACGCAGTATTTT.

V and J are TRBV10-3 and TRBJ1-1, with 9 positions matching TRBD1. The CDR3 spans 15 residues. The junction had 5 bases not matched to a gene; V was cut back by 5 bases and J by 1 base. Germline loops: CDR1 ENHRY, CDR2 SYGVKD. CDR3 amino acids: CAISKTGGRNTEAFF. The CDR3 nucleotides read TGTGCCATCAGTAAGACAGGGGGACGGAACACTGAAGCTTTCTTT.

The table lists this clonotype with many counts. This sequence joins TRBV13 and TRBJ2-7; D unresolved. The CDR3 has 14 amino acids. Trimming stripped 3 bases from V and 1 base from J, with 10 bases between. Germline V gives CDR1 PRHDT, CDR2 FYEKMQ (reference sequence). The CDR3 protein is CASSFAVESYEQYF. In DNA, the CDR3 is TGTGCCAGCAGCTTTGCGGTGGAATCCTACGAGCAGTACTTC.

The J gene is TRBJ2-1, the V gene TRBV19; D is unresolved. CDR1 is LNHDA and CDR2 is SQIVND in the germline V gene (reference sequence). The CDR3 length is 13 residues. Trimming removed 5 bases from V and 8 bases from J, with 13 bases in between. The CDR3 nucleotides read TGTGCCAGTAGTCTCCTTTTGGGATATGAGCAGTTCTTC. The encoded protein is CASSLLLGYEQFF.

This clonotype was recorded many times. Compared with germline, one end of the junction differs, possibly owing to a read error. The chain carries TRBV20-1 and TRBJ2-1; 8 bases are a match to TRBD2. This CDR3 is 15 amino acids long. Germline-derived CDR1 and CDR2 are DFQATT and SNEGSKA (reference sequence). CDR3 DNA: TGCAGTGCCAGAGCGGGAGCCTCCTCCTACAATGAGCAGTTCTTC. Translated, it gives CSARAGASSYNEQFF.

The rearrangement links TRBV30 to TRBJ1-4; TRBD1 agrees at 8 bases. V lost 2 bases and J lost 2; bases outside the gene matches: 7. Looked up from germline, CDR1 is GTSNPN and CDR2 is SVGIG (reference sequence). This CDR3 is 16 amino acids long. In nucleotides, the CDR3 is TGTGCCTGGAGTCGCCGGACAGGGTCGACTAATGAAAAACTGTTTTTT. This codes for CAWSRRTGSTNEKLFF.

In its sample, this clonotype was seen many times. The chain is built from TRBV18 and TRBJ2-3; 10 bases align to TRBD2. Germline-derived CDR1 and CDR2 are KGHSH and LQKENI. The length of the CDR3 is 15 residues. V lost 3 bases and J lost 2; bases outside the gene matches: 2. CDR3 loop: CASSPLAGDTDTQYF. DNA for the CDR3: TGTGCCAGCTCACCGCTAGCGGGGGACACAGATACGCAGTATTTT.

This clonotype was seen repeatedly, ten times or more. The chain employs TRBV7-6 and TRBJ1-1; D possibly corresponds to TRBD1 (6 bases). The CDR3 contains 14 residues. Germline lookup yields CDR1 SGHVS and CDR2 FNYEAQ. The V and J ends lost 5 bases and 1 base respectively, with 11 bases between them. The CDR3 loop reads CASSPWTANTEAFF. The CDR3 nucleotides read TGTGCCAGCAGCCCCTGGACAGCGAACACTGAAGCTTTCTTT.

This clonotype was seen more than once but under ten times. CDR3 protein: CSGAGLAGEEQYF. Here the CDR3 DNA reads TGCAGCGGCGCGGGACTAGCGGGAGAAGAGCAGTACTTC. This rearrangement joins TRBV29-1 to TRBJ2-7; 14 bases map to TRBD2. The length of the CDR3 is 13 residues. Per the germline V gene, CDR1 is SQVTM and CDR2 is ANQGSEA. With V trimmed by 7 bases and J by 7 bases, 6 bases remained unmatched.

This clonotype appeared a few times. V and J are TRBV29-1 and TRBJ2-1, with 11 bases that match TRBD1. The CDR3 contains 16 residues. The germline CDR1 and CDR2 sequences are SQVTM and ANQGSEA. Trimming at V came to 4 bases and at J to 1 base, leaving 6 bases not matched to a gene. The CDR3 bases are TGCAGCGTTGTACCCGGGACAGGGGGTTCCTACAATGAGCAGTTCTTC. Translated: CSVVPGTGGSYNEQFF.

V is TRBV5-1 and J is TRBJ2-7; the match to TRBD2 covers 7 bases. J was trimmed by 7 bases and V by 0 bases; bases with no gene match: 16. The CDR3 extends over 17 amino acids. Germline-derived CDR1 and CDR2 are SGHRS and YFSETQ. The CDR3 reads CASSLGTGGTSKTEQYF. The CDR3 DNA is TGCGCCAGCAGCTTGGGTACGGGAGGAACTTCAAAGACGGAGCAGTACTTC.

This sequence joins TRBV28 and TRBJ1-3; possible D gene TRBD1, 5 bases. The CDR3 is 16 amino acids. The ends were cut back, 6 bases at V and 2 bases at J, with 17 bases in the middle. CDR1 is MDHEN and CDR2 is SYDVKM in the germline V gene. DNA for the CDR3: TGTGCCAGCAGCCCGCCGGGGGATCGCGCTGGAAACACCATATATTTT. Amino acid sequence: CASSPPGDRAGNTIYF.

This clonotype has a handful of counts. The chain uses TRBV7-9 and TRBJ2-7; maybe TRBD1 (5 bases). V gave up 5 bases and J gave up 4 bases, with 12 bases separating them. Germline CDR1 is SEHNR and CDR2 is FQNEAQ (reference sequence). The CDR3 extends over 13 amino acids. CDR3 DNA: TGTGCCAGCAGCCTGTCCCAGGGATACGAGCAGTACTTC. Its translation: CASSLSQGYEQYF. The whole variable domain, remainder taken from reference TRBV7-9 and TRBJ2-7, is DTGVSQNPRHKITKRGQNVTFRCDPISEHNRLYWYRQTLGQGPEFLTYFQNEAQLEKSRLLSDRFSAERPKGSFSTLEIQRTEQGDSAMYLCASSLSQGYEQYFGPGTRLTVT.